These 7 T cell receptor beta chains were all obtained from the same sample, sequenced in a study of blood T cell repertoires in COVID-19. Some clones are missing from TCRdb's copy, which holds only in-frame ones; the method was immunoSEQ multiplex PCR. The sample gives around 140,000 clones, over 75% of which show up once; 3.5% to 5% is in the top ten. Sample: PBMCs or T cells enriched from blood (not recorded which). Every receptor here comes from a man aged 50 or older in a cohort exposed to, infected with or recovered from COVID-19 (not recorded which).

The chain links TRBV5-1 to TRBJ1-4, with 10 positions matching TRBD1. With V trimmed by 3 bases and J by 1 base, 6 bases remained unmatched. CDR3 length: 17 amino acids. Germline V gene lookup returns CDR1 SGHRS and CDR2 YFSETQ. CDR3 loop: CASSWRQGARTNEKLFF. The CDR3 DNA is TGCGCCAGCAGCTGGCGACAGGGGGCTCGAACTAATGAAAAACTGTTTTTT.

This chain joins TRBV19 and TRBJ1-6; D not resolved. The germline CDR1 and CDR2 sequences are LNHDA and SQIVND (reference sequence). The length of the CDR3 is 13 residues. V dropped 3 bases and J dropped 6 bases, with 6 bases sitting between them. The CDR3 coding sequence is TGTGCCAGTAGTATCTTCCGTAATTCACCCCTCCACTTT. It encodes CASSIFRNSPLHF.

This clone was picked up one time. The rearrangement uses TRBV4-2 and TRBJ1-2; 7 bases are a match to TRBD1. The CDR3 totals 16 residues. Germline loops: CDR1 LGHNA, CDR2 YNFKEQ. V gave up 1 base and J gave up 7 bases; unmatched junction bases: 12. The CDR3 spells CASSQGSGTAVIGYTF. The CDR3 DNA reads TGTGCCAGCAGCCAAGGCTCCGGGACAGCGGTGATTGGCTACACCTTC.

This clone came up once. The V and J genes are TRBV11-2 and TRBJ1-1, with D maybe TRBD1 (6 bases). Trimming pared 2 bases from V and 5 bases from J, leaving 12 bases between. CDR1 is SGHAT, CDR2 FQNNGV, per germline. The CDR3 covers 14 residues. CDR3 sequence (DNA): TGTGCCAGCAGCTTAATCCGGGGGGCAACTGAAGCTTTCTTT. As protein: CASSLIRGATEAFF.

V usage is TRBV20-1 and J usage is TRBJ2-3; D is unclear. The CDR3 has 10 residues. Germline values: CDR1 DFQATT, CDR2 SNEGSKA (reference sequence). Trimming shortened V by 1 base and J by 6 bases, and 2 bases separated the two germline ends. The CDR3 spells CSARADTQYF. The DNA of the CDR3 is TGCAGTGCTAGAGCGGATACGCAGTATTTT.

This clone was seen a few times. This rearrangement joins TRBV7-8 to TRBJ1-3; unclear D gene. This CDR3 has 13 residues. V was pared by 3 bases and J by 2 bases, with 5 bases between. CDR1 and CDR2 (germline): SGHVS, FQNEAQ. CDR3 nucleotide sequence: TGTGCCAGCAGCTTTGAGGCTGGAAACACCATATATTTT. Translating gives CASSFEAGNTIYF.

CDR3 protein: CASSYRQITGELFF. CDR3 DNA: TGTGCCAGCAGTTATCGCCAGATTACCGGGGAGCTGTTTTTT. The rearrangement links TRBV6-5 to TRBJ2-2, with D unresolved. Germline lookup yields CDR1 MNHEY and CDR2 SVGAGI. V dropped 3 bases and J dropped 5 bases, with 10 bases sitting between them. This CDR3 spans 14 amino acids.